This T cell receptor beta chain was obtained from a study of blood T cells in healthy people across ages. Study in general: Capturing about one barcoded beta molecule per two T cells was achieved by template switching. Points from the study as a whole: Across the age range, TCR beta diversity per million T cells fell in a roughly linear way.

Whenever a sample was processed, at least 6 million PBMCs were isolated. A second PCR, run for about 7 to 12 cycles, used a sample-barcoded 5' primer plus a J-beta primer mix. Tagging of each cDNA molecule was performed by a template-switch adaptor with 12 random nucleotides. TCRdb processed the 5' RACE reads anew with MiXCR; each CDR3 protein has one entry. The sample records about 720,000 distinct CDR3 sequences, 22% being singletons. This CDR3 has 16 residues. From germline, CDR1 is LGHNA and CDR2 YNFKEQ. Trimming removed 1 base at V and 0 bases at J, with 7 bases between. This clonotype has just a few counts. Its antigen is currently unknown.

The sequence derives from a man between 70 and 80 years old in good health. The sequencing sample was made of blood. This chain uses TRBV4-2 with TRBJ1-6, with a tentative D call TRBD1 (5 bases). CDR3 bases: TGTGCCAGCAGCCAAGGTGGGGGCTCCTATAATTCACCCCTCCACTTT. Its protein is CASSQGGGSYNSPLHF.